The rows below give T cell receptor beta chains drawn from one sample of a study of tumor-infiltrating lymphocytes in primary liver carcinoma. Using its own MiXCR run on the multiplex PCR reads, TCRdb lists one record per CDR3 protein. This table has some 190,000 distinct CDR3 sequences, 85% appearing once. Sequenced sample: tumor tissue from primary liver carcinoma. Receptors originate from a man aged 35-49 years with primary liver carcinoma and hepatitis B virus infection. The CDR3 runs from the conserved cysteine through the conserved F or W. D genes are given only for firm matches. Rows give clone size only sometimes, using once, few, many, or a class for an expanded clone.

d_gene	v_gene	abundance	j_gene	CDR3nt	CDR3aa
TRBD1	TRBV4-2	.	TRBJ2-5	TGTGCCAGCAGCCACGATAGAACAGGGGGTTACGAGACCCAGTACTTC	CASSHDRTGGYETQYF
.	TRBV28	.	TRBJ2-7	TGTGTCAGCACTCTCGGAGGGGTGCAATACGAGCAGTACTTC	CVSTLGGVQYEQYF
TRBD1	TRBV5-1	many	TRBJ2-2	TGCGCCAGCAGCTTCGGGACAGCCAACACCGGGGAGCTGTTTTTT	CASSFGTANTGELFF
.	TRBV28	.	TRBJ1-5	TGTGCTAGCAGTTCCAAGGGGAAACAGCCCCAGCATTTT	CASSSKGKQPQHF
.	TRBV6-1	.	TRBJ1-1	TGTGCCAACCTAGAAAGGGGATCCGGCATTGAAGCTTTCTTT	CANLERGSGIEAFF
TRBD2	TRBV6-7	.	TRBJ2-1	TGTGCCAGAAGTTACCCGCCTAGCGGGAATTTTAGCTCCTACAATGAGCAGTTCTTC	CARSYPPSGNFSSYNEQFF
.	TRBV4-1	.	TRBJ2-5	TGCGCCAGCATCCCACATCCGGGACGGCAAGAGACCCACTACTTC	CASIPHPGRQETHYF
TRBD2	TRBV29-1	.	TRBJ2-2	TGCAGCGCGGGACTAGCGGGAGTGGTAGGGGAGCTGTTTTTT	CSAGLAGVVGELFF
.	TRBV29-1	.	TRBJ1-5	TGCAGCGGTGTCGGACAGATCAATTGGCCCCAGCATTTT	CSGVGQINWPQHF
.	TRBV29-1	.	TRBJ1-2	TGCAGCGTTGAAGAACGGATTACTAACTATGGTTACACCTTC	CSVEERITNYGYTF
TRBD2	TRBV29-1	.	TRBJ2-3	TGCAGCGTTGGCGCGGGAGTGTACGATACGCAGGAATTT	CSVGAGVYDTQEF
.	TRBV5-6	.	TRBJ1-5	TGTGCCAACAGCATCTTGGGCATGGGCGATCAGCCCCAGCATTTT	CANSILGMGDQPQHF
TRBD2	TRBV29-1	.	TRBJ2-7	TGCAGCGTGCGACTAGCGAGAGGGCATGAGCAGTACTTC	CSVRLARGHEQYF
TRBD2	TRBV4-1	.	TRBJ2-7	TGCGCCAGCAGTCACGGGAGTAGCGGGAGGATCCCCCTCTCCTACGAGCAGTACTTC	CASSHGSSGRIPLSYEQYF
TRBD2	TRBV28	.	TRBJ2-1	TGTGCCAGCAGTTTTGAGGGACTAGCGCGATTGAGCTCCTACAATGAGCAATTCTTC	CASSFEGLARLSSYNEQFF
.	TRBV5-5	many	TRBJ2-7	TGTGCCAGCAGCTTCGGACTCTCCTACGGGCAGTACTTC	CASSFGLSYGQYF
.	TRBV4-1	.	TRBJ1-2	TGCGCCAGCAGTCAAGTGGGGGGCAATGACTATGGCTGCACTTTC	CASSQVGGNDYGCTF
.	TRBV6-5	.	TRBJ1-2	TGTGCCAGCACCGATGGGAGAGGCTGGACCTTC	CASTDGRGWTF
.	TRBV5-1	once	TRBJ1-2	TGCGCCAGCAGCTTGGAAACCATGGGATACACCTTC	CASSLETMGYTF
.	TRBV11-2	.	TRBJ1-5	TGTGCCAGCAGCTTAGTAGGAGTAGCAGGGAGCAATCAGCCCCAGCAATTT	CASSLVGVAGSNQPQQF
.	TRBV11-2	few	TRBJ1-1	TGTGCCAGCAGTTTAGATCCTAACACTAAAGCTTTCTTT	CASSLDPNTKAFF
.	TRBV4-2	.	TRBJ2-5	TGTGCCAGCAGCCTACTCATTCAAGAGACCCAGTACTTC	CASSLLIQETQYF
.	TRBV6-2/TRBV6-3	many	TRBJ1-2	TGTGCCACCGCCCTAGGCTATGGCTACACCTTC	CATALGYGYTF
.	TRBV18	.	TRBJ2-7	TGTGCCAGCTCACCACCGGGAGGAACCTCCTCCTGGGAGCAGTACTTC	CASSPPGGTSSWEQYF
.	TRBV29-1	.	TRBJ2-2	TGCAGCGTTGAAGTACCGGACTCTCAGGTCACCGGGGAGGTGTTTTTT	CSVEVPDSQVTGEVFF
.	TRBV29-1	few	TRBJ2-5	TGCAGTGTTGAAGATGTGGAGACCCAGTACTTC	CSVEDVETQYF
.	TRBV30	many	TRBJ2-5	TGTGCCTCACTAGGAGTACGCGAGACCCAGTACTTC	CASLGVRETQYF
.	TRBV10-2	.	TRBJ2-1	TGCGCCAGCAGTCCCACAGGAGGCCGGGAAGAGCAGTTCTTC	CASSPTGGREEQFF
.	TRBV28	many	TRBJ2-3	TGTGCCAGCAGTTTAAGCGGCGTGGGGGCGGATACGCAGTATTTT	CASSLSGVGADTQYF
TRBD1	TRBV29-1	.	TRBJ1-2	TGTAGCGTGGACAGGGATCCTCGGTACACCTTC	CSVDRDPRYTF
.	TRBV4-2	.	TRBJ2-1	TGTGCCAGCAGCCAAGATTACTCCCAGGGGTTATCCTACTATGATCAGTTCTTC	CASSQDYSQGLSYYDQFF
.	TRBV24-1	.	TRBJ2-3	TGTGCCACCAGTGTGAGGGTAACGACTAGCACAGATACGCAGTATTTT	CATSVRVTTSTDTQYF
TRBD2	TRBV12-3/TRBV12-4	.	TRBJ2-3	TGTGACAGCAGTTCGAGGATTAGCGGGGTCACAGATACGCAATATTTT	CDSSSRISGVTDTQYF
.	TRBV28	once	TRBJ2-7	TGTGCTAGCAGTTTAACTAGCCATAGCTACGTGCAGTACTTC	CASSLTSHSYVQYF
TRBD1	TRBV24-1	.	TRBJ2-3	TGTGCCACCAGTGAGGGACAGGGGCGTTATACGCAGTATTTT	CATSEGQGRYTQYF
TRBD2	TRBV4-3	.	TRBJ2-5	TGCGCCAGCAGCCAAGCGGCTAGCGGGATGACTAGTGAGGCCCAGTACTTC	CASSQAASGMTSEAQYF
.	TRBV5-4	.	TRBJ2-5	TGTGCCAGCAGCCTCGCCTCTACGGAAGAAATCCAGTACTTC	CASSLASTEEIQYF
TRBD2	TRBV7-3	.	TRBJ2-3	TGTGACAGCAGCTCCGGGACTAGCGCCACAGATACGCAGTATTTT	CDSSSGTSATDTQYF
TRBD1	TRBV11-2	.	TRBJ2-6	TGTATCAGCAGCATGGGGGGAGACAGGGGCATTTCCCTCTCTGGGGCCAACGTGCTGACTTTC	CISSMGGDRGISLSGANVLTF
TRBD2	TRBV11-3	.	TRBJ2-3	TGTGCTAGCAACTTTAGCGGGAGGCGGTCAGATACGCAGTATTTT	CASNFSGRRSDTQYF
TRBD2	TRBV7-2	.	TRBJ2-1	TGTACCAGCAGCTTACAAGCGGGATCTAATGAGCAGTTCTTC	CTSSLQAGSNEQFF
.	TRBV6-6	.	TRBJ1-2	TGTGTCAGCACCTTACAGTCGCACACCTATGGCTACGCCTTC	CVSTLQSHTYGYAF
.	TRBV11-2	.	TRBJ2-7	TGTGCCAGCAGACAAGAACTAGCAGGAGGGTGGTCCTACGAGCAGTATTTC	CASRQELAGGWSYEQYF
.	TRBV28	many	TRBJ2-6	TGTGCCAGCAGTTTACTTGGCTCTGGGGCCAACGTCCTGACTTTC	CASSLLGSGANVLTF
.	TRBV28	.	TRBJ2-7	TGTGACAGCAGTACTCGACAGGAGTACTACGAGCAGTACTTC	CDSSTRQEYYEQYF
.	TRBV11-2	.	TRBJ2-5	TGCGCCAGCAGCTTATTACAATCAACGAAAGAGACCCAGTACTTC	CASSLLQSTKETQYF
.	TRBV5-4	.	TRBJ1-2	TGTGCCAGCAGTTTGGGTCTCGGTGGGGGACCCCAGGGCGAGCAGGGCTACACCTTC	CASSLGLGGGPQGEQGYTF
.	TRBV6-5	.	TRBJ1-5	TGTGCCAGCATTTACTCCCCCCGACAGCCCCAGCATTTT	CASIYSPRQPQHF
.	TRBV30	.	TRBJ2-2	TGTGCCTGGAACACGGTGGGGAACTCCGGGGAGCTGTTTTTT	CAWNTVGNSGELFF
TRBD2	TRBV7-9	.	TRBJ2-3	TGTGCCAGCAAACTAGCGGGGACCACAGATATGCAGTATTTT	CASKLAGTTDMQYF